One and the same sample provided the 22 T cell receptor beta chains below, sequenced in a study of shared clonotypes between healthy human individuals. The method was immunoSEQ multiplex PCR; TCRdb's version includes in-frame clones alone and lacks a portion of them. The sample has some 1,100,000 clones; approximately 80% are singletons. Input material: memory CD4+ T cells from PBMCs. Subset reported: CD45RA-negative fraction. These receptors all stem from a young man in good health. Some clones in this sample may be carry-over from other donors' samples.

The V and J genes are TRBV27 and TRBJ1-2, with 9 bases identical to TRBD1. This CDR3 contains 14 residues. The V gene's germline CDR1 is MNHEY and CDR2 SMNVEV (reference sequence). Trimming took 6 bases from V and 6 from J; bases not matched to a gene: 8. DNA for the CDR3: TGTGCCAGCAGCCGCACAGGGGGCGTGGATGGCTACACCTTC. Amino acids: CASSRTGGVDGYTF.

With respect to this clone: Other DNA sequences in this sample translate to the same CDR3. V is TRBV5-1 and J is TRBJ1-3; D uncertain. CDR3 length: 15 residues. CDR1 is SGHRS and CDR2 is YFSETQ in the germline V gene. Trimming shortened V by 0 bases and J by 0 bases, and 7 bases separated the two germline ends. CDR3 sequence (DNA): TGCGCCAGCAGCTTGGCGGCAGGCTCTGGAAACACCATATATTTT. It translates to CASSLAAGSGNTIYF.

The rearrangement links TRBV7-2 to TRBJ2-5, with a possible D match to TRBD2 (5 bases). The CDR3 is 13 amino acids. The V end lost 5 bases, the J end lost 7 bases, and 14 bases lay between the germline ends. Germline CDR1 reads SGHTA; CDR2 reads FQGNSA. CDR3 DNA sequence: TGTGCCAGCAGCCCCGGAGCGGAGCGGACCCAGTACTTC. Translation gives CASSPGAERTQYF.

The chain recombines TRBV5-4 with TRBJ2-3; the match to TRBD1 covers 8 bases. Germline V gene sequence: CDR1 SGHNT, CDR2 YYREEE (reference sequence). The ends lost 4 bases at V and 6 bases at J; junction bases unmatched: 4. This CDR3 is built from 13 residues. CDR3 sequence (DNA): TGTGCCAGCAGCGAGGACAGGGATGATACGCAGTATTTT. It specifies CASSEDRDDTQYF. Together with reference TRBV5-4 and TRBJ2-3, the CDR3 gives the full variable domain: ETGVTQSPTHLIKTRGQQVTLRCSSQSGHNTVSWYQQALGQGPQFIFQYYREEENGRGNFPPRFSGLQFPNYSSELNVNALELDDSALYLCASSEDRDDTQYFGPGTRLTVL.

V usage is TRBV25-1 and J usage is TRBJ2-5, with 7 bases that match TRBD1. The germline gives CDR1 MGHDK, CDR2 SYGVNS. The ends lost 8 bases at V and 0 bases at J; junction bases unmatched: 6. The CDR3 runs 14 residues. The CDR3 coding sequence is TGTGCCAGCCGGGACAGACAGTACCAAGAGACCCAGTACTTC. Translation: CASRDRQYQETQYF. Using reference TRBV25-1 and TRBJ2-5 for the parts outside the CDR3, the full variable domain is EADIYQTPRYLVIGTGKKITLECSQTMGHDKMYWYQQDPGMELHLIHYSYGVNSTEKGDLSSESTVSRIRTEHFPLTLESARPSHTSQYLCASRDRQYQETQYFGPGTRLLVL.

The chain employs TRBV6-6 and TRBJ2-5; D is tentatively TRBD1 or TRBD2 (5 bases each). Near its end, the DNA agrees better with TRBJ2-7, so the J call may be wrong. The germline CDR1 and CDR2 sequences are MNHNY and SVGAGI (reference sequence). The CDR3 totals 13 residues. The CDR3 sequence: CASSPTAGSEQYF. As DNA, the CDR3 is TGTGCCAGCTCCCCCACGGCAGGGAGCGAGCAGTACTTC.

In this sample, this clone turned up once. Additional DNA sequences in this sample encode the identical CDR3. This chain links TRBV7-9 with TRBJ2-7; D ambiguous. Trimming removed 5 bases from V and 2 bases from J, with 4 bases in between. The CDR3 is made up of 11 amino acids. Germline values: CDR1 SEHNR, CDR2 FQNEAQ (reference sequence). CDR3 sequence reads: CASSRTYEQYF. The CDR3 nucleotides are TGTGCCAGCAGCCGTACCTACGAGCAGTACTTC.

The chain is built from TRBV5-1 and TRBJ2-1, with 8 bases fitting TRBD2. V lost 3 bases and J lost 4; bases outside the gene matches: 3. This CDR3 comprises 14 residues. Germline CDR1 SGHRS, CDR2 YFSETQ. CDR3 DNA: TGCGCCAGCAGCTACCGGGAGGGATACAATGAGCAGTTCTTC. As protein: CASSYREGYNEQFF.

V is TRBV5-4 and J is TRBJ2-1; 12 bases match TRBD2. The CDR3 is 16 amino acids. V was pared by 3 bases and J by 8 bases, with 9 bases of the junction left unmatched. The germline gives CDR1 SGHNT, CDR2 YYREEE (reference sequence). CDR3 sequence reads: CASSSSRLAGEDEQFF. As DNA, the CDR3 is TGTGCCAGCAGCTCATCCCGACTAGCGGGAGAAGATGAGCAGTTCTTC.

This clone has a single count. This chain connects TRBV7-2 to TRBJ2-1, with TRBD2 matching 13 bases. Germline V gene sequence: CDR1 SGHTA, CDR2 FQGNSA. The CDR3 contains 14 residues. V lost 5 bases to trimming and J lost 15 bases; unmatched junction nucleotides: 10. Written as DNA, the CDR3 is TGTGCCAGCAGCGGGGGGGGACTAGCGGGATTGTTGTTCTTC. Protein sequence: CASSGGGLAGLLFF.

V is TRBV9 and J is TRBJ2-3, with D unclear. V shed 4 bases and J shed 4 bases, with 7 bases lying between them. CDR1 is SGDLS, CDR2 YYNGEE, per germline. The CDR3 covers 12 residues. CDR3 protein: CASSSPADTQYF. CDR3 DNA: TGTGCCAGCAGCTCCCCGGCAGATACGCAGTATTTT.

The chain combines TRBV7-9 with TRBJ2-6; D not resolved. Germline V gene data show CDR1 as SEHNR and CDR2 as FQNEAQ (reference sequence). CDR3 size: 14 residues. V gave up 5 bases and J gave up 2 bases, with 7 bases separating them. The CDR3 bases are TGTGCCAGCAGCCCAGAGGCTGGGGCCAACGTCCTGACTTTC. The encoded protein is CASSPEAGANVLTF.

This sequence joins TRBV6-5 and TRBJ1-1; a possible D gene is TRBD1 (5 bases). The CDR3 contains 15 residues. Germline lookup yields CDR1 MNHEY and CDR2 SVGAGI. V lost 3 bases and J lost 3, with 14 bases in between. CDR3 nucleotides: TGTGCCAGCAGTTATAACGGGGGTCAGGACACTGAAGCTTTCTTT. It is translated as CASSYNGGQDTEAFF.

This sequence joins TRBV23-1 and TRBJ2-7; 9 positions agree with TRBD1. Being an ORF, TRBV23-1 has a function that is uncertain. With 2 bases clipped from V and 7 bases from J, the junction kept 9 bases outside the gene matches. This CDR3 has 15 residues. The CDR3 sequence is CASSQEATGGGEQYF. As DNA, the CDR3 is TGCGCCAGCAGTCAAGAGGCGACAGGGGGTGGTGAGCAGTACTTC.

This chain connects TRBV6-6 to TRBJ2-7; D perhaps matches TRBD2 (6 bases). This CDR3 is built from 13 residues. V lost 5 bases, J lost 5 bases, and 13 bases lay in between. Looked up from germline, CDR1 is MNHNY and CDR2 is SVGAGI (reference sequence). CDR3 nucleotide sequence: TGTGCCAGCAGTCCCCCACTAGCCCACGAGCAGTACTTC. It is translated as CASSPPLAHEQYF.

This chain's CDR3 is CASSFTSASTDTQYF. The CDR3 nucleotides read TGTGCCAGCAGTTTCACAAGCGCTAGCACAGATACGCAGTATTTT. This rearrangement joins TRBV7-9 to TRBJ2-3, with D unclear. V was pared by 6 bases and J by 0 bases, with 13 bases between. The CDR3 totals 15 residues. CDR1 is SEHNR, CDR2 FQNEAQ, per germline (reference sequence).

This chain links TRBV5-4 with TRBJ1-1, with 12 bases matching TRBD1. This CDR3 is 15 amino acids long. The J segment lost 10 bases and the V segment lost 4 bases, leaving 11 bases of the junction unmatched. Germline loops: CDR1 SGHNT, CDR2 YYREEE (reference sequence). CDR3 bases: TGTGCCAGCAGCATAGTGGGACAGGGGGCACGCGTAGCTTTCTTT. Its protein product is CASSIVGQGARVAFF.

The CDR3 region is CASAGDIGDTQYF. CDR3 coding DNA: TGTGCCAGCGCAGGCGACATCGGAGATACGCAGTATTTT. This chain joins TRBV11-3 and TRBJ2-3; the D is unclear. V was cut by 8 bases and J by 5 bases, with 14 bases left in between. The germline gives CDR1 SGHNT, CDR2 YENEEA. This CDR3 region has 13 residues.

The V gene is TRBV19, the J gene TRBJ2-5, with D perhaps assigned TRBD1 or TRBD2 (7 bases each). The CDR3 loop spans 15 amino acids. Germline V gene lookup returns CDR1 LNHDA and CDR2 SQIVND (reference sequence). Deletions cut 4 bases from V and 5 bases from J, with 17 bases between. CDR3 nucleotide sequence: TGTGCCAGTAGTACCCTAGGGACAGCGGGGGAGACCCAGTACTTC. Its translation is CASSTLGTAGETQYF.

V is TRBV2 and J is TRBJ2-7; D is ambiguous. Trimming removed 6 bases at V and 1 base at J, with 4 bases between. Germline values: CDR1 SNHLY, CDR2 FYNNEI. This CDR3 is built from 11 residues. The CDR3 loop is CASRGSYEQYF. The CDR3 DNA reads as TGTGCCAGCAGGGGGTCCTACGAGCAGTACTTC.

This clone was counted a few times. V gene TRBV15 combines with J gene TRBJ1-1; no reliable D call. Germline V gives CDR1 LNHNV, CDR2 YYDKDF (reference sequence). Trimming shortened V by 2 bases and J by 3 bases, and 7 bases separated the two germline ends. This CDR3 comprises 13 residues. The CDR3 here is CATSRQVDTEAFF. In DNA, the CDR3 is TGTGCCACCAGCAGACAGGTGGACACTGAAGCTTTCTTT.

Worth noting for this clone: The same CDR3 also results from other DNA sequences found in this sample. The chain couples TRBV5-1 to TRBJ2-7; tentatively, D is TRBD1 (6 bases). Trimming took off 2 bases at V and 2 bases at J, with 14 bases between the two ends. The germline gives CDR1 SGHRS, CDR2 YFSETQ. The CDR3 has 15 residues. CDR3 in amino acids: CASSLGGASTYEQYF. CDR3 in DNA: TGCGCCAGCAGCTTAGGGGGAGCGTCAACCTACGAGCAGTACTTC.